The rows below give T cell receptor beta chains drawn from one sample of a study of cytomegalovirus exposure and HLA in healthy donors. Sequencing was performed with immunoSEQ multiplex PCR; in TCRdb, only in-frame clones are kept and a portion is missing. The sample holds 150,000 to 200,000 clones; less than 90% are singletons and the top ten take roughly 2%. The sample was PBMCs. The receptors were sampled from a woman under 30 in good health and CMV-seronegative. The CDR3 runs from the conserved cysteine through the conserved F or W. Fields, in order: CDR3 DNA, CDR3 protein, CDR3 length, J gene, D gene, V gene, clone size. D genes are given only for firm matches. The size entry is marked missing in some rows and otherwise reads once, few, many or a size class.

TGTGCCAGCAGCTTTAAGGGACTCCAACCAGGGGGGCAGTATTTT,CASSFKGLQPGGQYF,15,TRBJ2-3,-,TRBV7-8,-
TGTGCCAGCAGCCAAGGGGGAGCGAACACCGGGGAGCTGTTTTTT,CASSQGGANTGELFF,15,TRBJ2-2,-,TRBV4-2,-
TGTGCCATCAGTGACAGGGAGGAGAATGGCTACACCTTC,CAISDREENGYTF,13,TRBJ1-2,-,TRBV10-3,few
TGTGCCAGCAGCTCACGGTCTCTGCGGAATCGAGGCACTGAAGCTTTCTTT,CASSSRSLRNRGTEAFF,17,TRBJ1-1,-,TRBV7-8,-
TGCGCCAGCAGCCAAGAGGGCAGCACCATATATTTT,CASSQEGSTIYF,12,TRBJ1-3,-,TRBV4-1,-
TGTGCCTGGAAGACAGGCAACTATGGCTACACCTTC,CAWKTGNYGYTF,12,TRBJ1-2,-,TRBV30,-
TGTGCCTGGAGTCGGACAATTAGCAATCAGCCCCAGCATTTT,CAWSRTISNQPQHF,14,TRBJ1-5,-,TRBV30,-
TGCGCCAGCAGCTTCGTCCAGGGGGCCTCTGGAAACACCATATATTTT,CASSFVQGASGNTIYF,16,TRBJ1-3,TRBD1,TRBV5-1,-
TGTGCCAGCAGCTTGTTGGGGGCCTACGAGCAGTACTTC,CASSLLGAYEQYF,13,TRBJ2-7,-,TRBV5-4,-
TGCAGCGTTGTCCATGGGGGCTCGACGCAAGAGACCCAGTACTTC,CSVVHGGSTQETQYF,15,TRBJ2-5,-,TRBV29-1,-
TGTGCCAGCAGCTTAAGTATGCGGGAGACGACAGATACGCAGTATTTT,CASSLSMRETTDTQYF,16,TRBJ2-3,TRBD2,TRBV7-9,-
TGTGCCAGCAGGGAGAGGGTGACAGATACGCAGTATTTT,CASRERVTDTQYF,13,TRBJ2-3,-,TRBV6-5,-
TGCAGCGTTGAAGTCGACGTACGGGGGATATATGGCTACACCTTC,CSVEVDVRGIYGYTF,15,TRBJ1-2,-,TRBV29-1,-
TGTGCCAGCAGACTAGCGGGAGGTGCAACCTACGAGCAGTACTTC,CASRLAGGATYEQYF,15,TRBJ2-7,TRBD2,TRBV28,-
TGTGCCAGCAGCTTGGCTAGTTCCTACAATGAGCAGTTCTTC,CASSLASSYNEQFF,14,TRBJ2-1,-,TRBV5-6,-
TGTGCCAGCAGCCCTCAGAGGGGACAGGCCGGCGGGGGCTACACCTTC,CASSPQRGQAGGGYTF,16,TRBJ1-2,TRBD1,TRBV7-9,-
TGTGCCAGCAGCTTAATAGTCCTGTACCAAGAGACCCAGTACTTC,CASSLIVLYQETQYF,15,TRBJ2-5,-,TRBV7-9,-
TGTGCCAGCTCACCAACTAGCGGGGGGGCAAATGAGCAGTTCTTC,CASSPTSGGANEQFF,15,TRBJ2-1,TRBD2,TRBV18,-
TGTGCCAGCAGTGCTGTGGCAGGGGCTAGTAACTATGGCTACACCTTC,CASSAVAGASNYGYTF,16,TRBJ1-2,-,TRBV2,-
TGTGCCAGCAGCTTTCCCGCGGGCGAGCAGTACTTC,CASSFPAGEQYF,12,TRBJ2-7,-,TRBV2,-
TGTGCCAGCAGCTTGACAGGGGCCAACTATGGCTACACCTTC,CASSLTGANYGYTF,14,TRBJ1-2,TRBD1,TRBV11-2,-
TGCGCCAGCAGTGGGGTCGTTGGGCAGCGGGGTTGGAATCAGCCCCAGCATTTT,CASSGVVGQRGWNQPQHF,18,TRBJ1-5,-,TRBV10-1,once
TGTGCCAGCAGCTTAAGATTGGAGACTGAAGCTTTCTTT,CASSLRLETEAFF,13,TRBJ1-1,-,TRBV11-3,-
TGTGCCAGCAGCGGAGGGGGACAGGGCTACGAGCAGTACTTC,CASSGGGQGYEQYF,14,TRBJ2-7,TRBD1,TRBV7-2,-
TGCGCCAGCAGCCAACAAGGGACTAGCGAGCGCACAGATACGCAGTATTTT,CASSQQGTSERTDTQYF,17,TRBJ2-3,TRBD2,TRBV4-1,once
TGTGCCAGCAGCTTACCACAGGGGTACGAGCAGTACTTC,CASSLPQGYEQYF,13,TRBJ2-7,TRBD1,TRBV11-2,-
TGTGCCACCAGCCCTACGGGCGGGACAGGACCCTATGGCTACACCTTC,CATSPTGGTGPYGYTF,16,TRBJ1-2,TRBD1,TRBV15,-
TGCAGCGTTGTCGAGGGACTAGCGGGAGATATAGATACGCAGTATTTT,CSVVEGLAGDIDTQYF,16,TRBJ2-3,TRBD2,TRBV29-1,-
TGCGCCAGCAGCTTGGGCAGGGGGCAAGAGACCCAGTACTTC,CASSLGRGQETQYF,14,TRBJ2-5,TRBD1,TRBV5-1,-
TGCGCCAGCAGTGTATCTAGCGGGAACACCGGGGAGCTGTTTTTT,CASSVSSGNTGELFF,15,TRBJ2-2,TRBD2,TRBV10-1,once
TGTGCCAGTAGTATCCAGACTAGTCCCTACGAGCAGTACTTC,CASSIQTSPYEQYF,14,TRBJ2-7,-,TRBV19,-
TGTGCCAGCAGCTTAGCGACTAGCGGGGGAAATACGCAGTATTTT,CASSLATSGGNTQYF,15,TRBJ2-3,TRBD2,TRBV7-2,once
TGTGCCAGTAGTATGGGGGGACTTAGCTCCTACGAGCAGTACTTC,CASSMGGLSSYEQYF,15,TRBJ2-7,-,TRBV19,-
TGTGCCAGCACCCCGGCGAGGATGAGGGCTAATGAGCAGTTCTTC,CASTPARMRANEQFF,15,TRBJ2-1,-,TRBV6-5,-
TGTGCCAGCAGCGTTGCGGGAGATATATACAATGAGCAGTTCTTC,CASSVAGDIYNEQFF,15,TRBJ2-1,TRBD2,TRBV9,-
TGCAGCGTCGCGACAGGGTCGGGCTACGAGCAGTACTTC,CSVATGSGYEQYF,13,TRBJ2-7,TRBD1,TRBV29-1,-
TGTGCCAGCAGCTTAGGCCGGAACACTGAAGCTTTCTTT,CASSLGRNTEAFF,13,TRBJ1-1,-,TRBV7-3,few
TGTGCCAGCAGCTTCCCCAGGGGGGAAGCATCCTACGAGCAGTACTTC,CASSFPRGEASYEQYF,16,TRBJ2-7,-,TRBV11-2,-
TGTGCCAGTAGTTCTAGACAGAGTAACACTGAAGCTTTCTTT,CASSSRQSNTEAFF,14,TRBJ1-1,-,TRBV19,once
TGTGCCAGCAGTTTAAGGGGCAGCAGGAACACTGAAGCTTTCTTT,CASSLRGSRNTEAFF,15,TRBJ1-1,-,TRBV28,-
TGTGCCATCACGTCAGGACTGTCCTTTTCGACCGGGGAGCTGTTTTTT,CAITSGLSFSTGELFF,16,TRBJ2-2,-,TRBV10-3,-
TGTGCCAGTAGTATAAGAACTTTTAACTATGGCTACACCTTC,CASSIRTFNYGYTF,14,TRBJ1-2,-,TRBV19,-
TGTGCCAGCAGTTACGCGGGGGGGAGCACAGATACGCAGTATTTT,CASSYAGGSTDTQYF,15,TRBJ2-3,TRBD2,TRBV6-5,once
TGCGCCAGCAGCCAAGAACGGCTACTGACACAAGAGACCCAGTACTTC,CASSQERLLTQETQYF,16,TRBJ2-5,-,TRBV4-1,-
TGTGCCAGCAGGCGTGGACTAGCGGGAGGGCCCCTCTACAATGAGCAGTTCTTC,CASRRGLAGGPLYNEQFF,18,TRBJ2-1,TRBD2,TRBV7-2,once
TGCAGTTTGAGAAACACAGATACGCAGTATTTT,CSLRNTDTQYF,11,TRBJ2-3,-,TRBV20-1,-
TGTGCCAGCAGTCTCCGACCCGGTCGGGACTACGAGCAGTACTTC,CASSLRPGRDYEQYF,15,TRBJ2-7,-,TRBV6-6,-
TGTGCCAGCAGCTGGGGGCCCCAAGAGACCCAGTACTTC,CASSWGPQETQYF,13,TRBJ2-5,-,TRBV7-8,-
TGTGCCTGGAGTGCCGAGGGGGCTTATAATTCACCCCTCCACTTT,CAWSAEGAYNSPLHF,15,TRBJ1-6,TRBD1,TRBV30,-
TGTGCCAGCAGTGACCTGGTCAGGGGTGTCGAGCAGTACTTC,CASSDLVRGVEQYF,14,TRBJ2-7,-,TRBV2,-
TGCGCCAGCAGCCAGGGATACAGGGGTCTGTACAATGAGCAGTTCTTC,CASSQGYRGLYNEQFF,16,TRBJ2-1,TRBD1,TRBV4-1,once
TGTGCCAGCAGTTCCTCGGACAGTGTGTACGAGCAGTACTTC,CASSSSDSVYEQYF,14,TRBJ2-7,-,TRBV28,-
TGCGCCAGCAGTGAGTCGAGAAACCCATTAACCGGGGAGCTGTTTTTT,CASSESRNPLTGELFF,16,TRBJ2-2,-,TRBV10-2,once
TGCGCCAGCAGCAGGACTAGCGGGGGGGCTACAGATACGCAGTATTTT,CASSRTSGGATDTQYF,16,TRBJ2-3,TRBD2,TRBV5-1,-